This TCR beta chain was obtained from a study of cytomegalovirus exposure and HLA in healthy donors. Study results and caveats: Highest at DRB1 and lowest at HLA-C, TCR association rates differed among HLA loci in a later analysis. Some V segments, including TRBV6-2 and TRBV6-3, were excluded as indistinguishable. Per a prior analysis, the majority of TCR beta V segments were productive roughly 90% or roughly 30% of the time. Reports credit the classifier with highly specific, highly sensitive diagnosis of cytomegalovirus status.

Vbeta (60) and Jbeta (13) primers were used in the PCR. TCRdb keeps only in-frame clones here, not all; method: immunoSEQ multiplex PCR. The sample includes roughly 170,000 clones, approximately 80% seen only once; the top ten take roughly 0.65%. Germline CDR1 is SGHTA and CDR2 is FQGTGA. The J segment lost 0 bases and the V segment lost 7 bases, leaving 6 bases of the junction unmatched. This CDR3 region has 16 residues. On this clone: Its specificity is unknown.

The chain employs TRBV7-3 and TRBJ2-2, with 9 bases lining up with TRBD1. The TCR comes from a boy between 10 and 17 years old in good health and CMV-seronegative. Material for sequencing was PBMCs. CDR3 bases: TGTGCCAGCAATCCAACAGGGGGCTCGAACACCGGGGAGCTGTTTTTT. Translating it yields CASNPTGGSNTGELFF.